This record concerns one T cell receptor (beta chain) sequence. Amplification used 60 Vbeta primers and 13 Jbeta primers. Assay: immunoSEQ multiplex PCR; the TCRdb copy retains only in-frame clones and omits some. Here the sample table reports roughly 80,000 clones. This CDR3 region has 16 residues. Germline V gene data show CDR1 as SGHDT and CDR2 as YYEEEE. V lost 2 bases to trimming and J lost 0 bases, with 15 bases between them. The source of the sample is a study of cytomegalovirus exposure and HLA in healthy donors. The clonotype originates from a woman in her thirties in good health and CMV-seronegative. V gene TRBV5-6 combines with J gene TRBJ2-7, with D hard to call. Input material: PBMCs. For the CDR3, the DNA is TGTGCCAGCAGCTTAAAAACCACGAAGAGCTCCTACGAGCAGTACTTC. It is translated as CASSLKTTKSSYEQYF.